This T cell receptor beta chain derives from a study of T cells in Graves' hyperthyroidism and ophthalmopathy. Study-level points and caveats: Ophthalmopathy got predicted by the model a median approximately 6.3 months before its onset.

This clonotype was observed a few times. Antigen: not known. Deletions cut 3 bases from V and 11 bases from J, with 10 bases between. Germline assignment: CDR1 SGHTA and CDR2 FQGNSA. CDR3 length equals 12 residues. Exclusion of a patient resulted from uncontrolled infection, other autoimmune disease, pregnancy or lactation. Isolation of PBMCs was performed on around 9.3 ml fresh peripheral blood. Amplified regions were TCR beta CDR3 sequences from RNA transcripts. An initial round of RT-PCR targeting the TCR CDR3 relied on the HTBI primer set. MiXCR was run by TCRdb on the multiplex PCR reads, yielding one entry per CDR3 protein. The repertoire holds around 200,000 distinct CDR3 sequences, with about 16% as singletons.

The TCR comes from a man aged 35-49 years with Graves' hyperthyroidism. Specimen: blood. The rearrangement links TRBV7-2 to TRBJ2-2; D not resolved. CDR3 loop: CASSFNGGELFF. CDR3 DNA: TGTGCCAGCAGCTTTAATGGCGGAGAGCTGTTTTTT.